This T cell receptor (beta chain) stems from a study of cytomegalovirus exposure and HLA in healthy donors. Whole-study findings and limits: Most sequenced TCRs were rare (though some public TCRs occurred in many donors). Later analysis suggested most CMV-associated TCR beta chains were HLA-restricted.

V lost 6 bases, J lost 3 bases, and 9 bases lay in between. Per the germline V gene, CDR1 is MNHNY and CDR2 is SVGAGI (reference sequence). The CDR3 contains 12 residues. A word on this clone: The antigen is undetermined.

The PCR used 60 Vbeta and 13 Jbeta primers. Assay: immunoSEQ multiplex PCR; the TCRdb copy retains only in-frame clones and omits some. Recorded for this sample: under 200,000 clones. Sequencing was performed on PBMCs. This chain joins TRBV6-6 and TRBJ2-7, with no clear D. This TCR derives from a young woman in good health and CMV-seropositive. CDR3 loop: CASSLNSYEQYF. The CDR3, as DNA: TGTGCCAGCAGCCTAAACAGCTACGAGCAGTACTTC.